This TCR beta chain was found in a study of radiation and T cells in renal cell carcinoma. In the study overall: Nephrectomy followed 15 Gy stereotactic body radiation by 4 weeks.

Sequencing used immunoSEQ multiplex PCR; TCRdb keeps in-frame clones, though not all of them. The repertoire holds 87,000 or so clones, with less than 90% as singletons. About this clone: The target antigen is unknown.

The CDR3 consists of 15 residues. The germline V and J ends were trimmed by 4 bases and 6 bases, with 17 bases remaining between them. CDR1 and CDR2 (germline): SGHRS, YFSETQ. This sample's time point: baseline pretreatment blood. Treatment defined: 15 Gy SBRT to primary tumor, nephrectomy 4 weeks later. After SBRT, blood was collected at 2 and 4 weeks, plus baseline. Study results and limitations: Top tumor clonotypes rose in blood 2 weeks post-radiation, then contracted.

The origin of this receptor is a middle-aged man with renal cell carcinoma. The rearrangement links TRBV5-1 to TRBJ2-1; D unclear. Source: blood, taken from a patient whose treatment included radiotherapy and nephrectomy. CDR3 bases: TGCGCCAGCAGCACAAACTCTGCTGGCTTCAATGAGCAGTTCTTC. Its protein is CASSTNSAGFNEQFF.